This paragraph covers one T cell receptor (beta chain) sequence. What it recognizes is unknown. This sample was taken from a study of cytomegalovirus exposure and HLA in healthy donors. Trimming shortened V by 1 base and J by 1 base, and 7 bases separated the two germline ends. CDR1 is SGHAT, CDR2 FQNNGV, per germline. There are 14 residues in the CDR3. The PCR had 60 Vbeta and 13 Jbeta primers. TCRdb's table, derived via immunoSEQ multiplex PCR, lists solely in-frame clones and lacks some. The table includes 40,000 to 55,000 clones, 72% detected once. Study observations and caveats: V- and J-gene trimming of TCR beta was linked (in a later analysis) to a missense DCLRE1C variant. TCR beta V segments were, for the most part, productive about 87% or about 30% of the time in an earlier analysis. The authors enumerated roughly 180 TCR beta chains as linked to cytomegalovirus. Despite most TCR sequences being rare, some public TCRs occurred in many donors.

This clonotype was obtained from a woman aged 45-59 years in good health and CMV-seronegative. The V gene is TRBV11-2, the J gene TRBJ1-2; D remains unclear. The sequenced sample was PBMCs. CDR3 coding DNA: TGTGCCAGCAGCTTAGGTTCCAATAACTATGGCTACACCTTC. It is translated as CASSLGSNNYGYTF.